These 8 T cell receptor beta chains originate from one sample sequenced in a study of beta chain features in type 1 diabetes. TCRB transcripts that were expressed got sequenced, as all of the isolated RNA had been reverse transcribed. Profiled with immunoSEQ multiplex PCR; TCRdb holds only in-frame clones, not every one. The table includes around 340,000 clones, less than 10% detected once. Sequenced sample: central memory CD4+ T cells from blood. The receptors stem from a woman between 18 and 30 years old in good health.

This clone was counted between two and nine times. The germline gene is not matched at one end of the junction; a read error may be the cause. The chain has TRBV7-7 and TRBJ2-1; the D gene is possibly TRBD2 (6 bases). This CDR3 region has 12 residues. Germline values: CDR1 SSHAT, CDR2 FNYEAQ (reference sequence). As DNA, the CDR3 is TGTGCTAGCAGCTCCGAGGGAGGTTTTGTTGTCTTC. Translating gives CASSSEGGFVVF. Complete variable domain (other parts from reference TRBV7-7 and TRBJ2-1): GAGVSQSPRYKVTKRGQDVTLRCDPISSHATLYWYQQALGQGPEFLTYFNYEAQPDKSGLPSDRFSAERPEGSISTLTIQRTEQRDSAMYRCASSSEGGFVVFGPGTRLTVL.

This clone was seen a handful of times. V and J are TRBV7-9 and TRBJ2-3, with TRBD1 identical over 9 bases. Germline values: CDR1 SEHNR, CDR2 FQNEAQ (reference sequence). The CDR3 totals 13 residues. V was pared by 7 bases and J by 5 bases, with 4 bases of the junction left unmatched. The CDR3 nucleotides are TGTGCCAGCAACAGGGGGCCGGAAGATACGCAGTATTTT. It specifies CASNRGPEDTQYF.

This chain links TRBV11-2 with TRBJ2-5; tentatively, D is TRBD2 (5 bases). V lost 1 base, J lost 7 bases, and 19 bases lay in between. The CDR3 runs 16 residues. CDR1 is SGHAT and CDR2 is FQNNGV in the germline V gene. CDR3 residues: CASSLGASKGAGTQYF. The CDR3 nucleotides are TGTGCCAGCAGCTTAGGCGCTAGCAAGGGAGCCGGGACCCAGTACTTC. Combining the CDR3 with reference TRBV11-2 and TRBJ2-5 gives the whole variable domain EAGVAQSPRYKIIEKRQSVAFWCNPISGHATLYWYQQILGQGPKLLIQFQNNGVVDDSQLPKDRFSAERLKGVDSTLKIQPAKLEDSAVYLCASSLGASKGAGTQYFGPGTRLLVL.

This clone was seen ten or more times. Other DNA sequences in this specimen translate into the identical CDR3. This chain links TRBV7-2 with TRBJ2-6, with no clear D. This CDR3 contains 14 residues. V was pared by 2 bases and J by 1 base, with 3 bases between. Germline V CDR1 and CDR2: SGHTA, FQGNSA. CDR3 protein: CASSLTSGANVLTF. CDR3 sequence (DNA): TGTGCCAGCAGCTTAACGTCTGGGGCCAACGTCCTGACTTTC.

This clone was seen at least ten times. The V gene is TRBV5-1, the J gene TRBJ2-5, with no clear D. V lost 5 bases and J 2 bases, leaving 7 bases between the germline ends. Germline values: CDR1 SGHRS, CDR2 YFSETQ. The CDR3 covers 12 residues. In DNA, the CDR3 is TGCGCCAGCAGAGAACAGCAAGAGACCCAGTACTTC. Translation: CASREQQETQYF.

This clone was picked up many times. The genes are TRBV6-5 and TRBJ1-1; D is unresolved. V dropped 10 bases and J dropped 3 bases, with 12 bases sitting between them. The CDR3 contains 12 residues. Germline V gene sequence: CDR1 MNHEY, CDR2 SVGAGI. This CDR3 reads CATFLGYTEAFF. The CDR3 DNA reads as TGTGCCACCTTTTTGGGCTACACTGAAGCTTTCTTT.

This clone appeared many times. The chain links TRBV23-1 to TRBJ1-5; D gene ambiguous. TRBV23-1 carries the ORF label, with uncertain function. Deletions cut 0 bases from V and 2 bases from J, with 26 bases between. CDR3 length: 21 amino acids. The CDR3, as DNA: TGCGCCAGCAGTCAATCCGGCAGCGGAAACCGCCGAGCCTTTGGCAATCAGCCCCAGCATTTT. Encoded protein: CASSQSGSGNRRAFGNQPQHF.

The CDR3 DNA sequence: TGTGCCAGCAGTTACTACCAAAGGTCTGAAGCTTTCTTT. Protein product: CASSYYQRSEAFF. This rearrangement joins TRBV6-6 to TRBJ1-1; D not certain. The ends were cut back, 1 base at V and 6 bases at J, with 9 bases in the middle. The CDR3 totals 13 residues. Germline CDR1 is MNHNY and CDR2 is SVGAGI (reference sequence).